This T cell receptor beta chain stems from a study of blood T cell repertoires in COVID-19. Study-level information: Specimens from acute and convalescent COVID-19 originated in the United States, Italy and Spain. The analysed material was cDNA or gDNA that came from T cells, B-cell-depleted T cells, or PBMCs.

Authors' methods: Scientists estimated how many nucleated cells there were by amplifying reference gene primers. Only in-frame clones appear in the TCRdb table, and some are missing; sequencing was by immunoSEQ multiplex PCR. V, J and clone size are taken as reported in that table, and D and trimming were inferred from the DNA itself. Seen here are 250,000 or so clones, about nine tenths observed once, and the top ten hold 2.5% to 3.5%. CDR1 LGHDT and CDR2 YNNKEL come from the germline V gene (reference sequence). CDR3 length: 15 amino acids. Trimming took 4 bases from V and 1 from J; bases not matched to a gene: 6.

This clonotype originated in a woman aged 25 to 39 with active or convalescent COVID-19. Material: peripheral blood. The genes are TRBV3-1 (or the pseudogene TRBV3-2) and TRBJ2-5; 7 nucleotides agree with TRBD1. Here the CDR3 reads CASSPIRGTQETQYF. DNA of the CDR3: TGTGCCAGCAGCCCGATCAGGGGGACCCAAGAGACCCAGTACTTC.